Listed here are 23 T cell receptor beta chains from one sample, sequenced in a study of blood T cells in healthy people across ages. Alongside a J-beta primer mix, a sample-barcoded 5' primer served in a second PCR lasting 7 to 11 cycles. TCRdb re-called the 5' RACE reads through MiXCR, storing one row per CDR3 protein. This sample yields about 1 million distinct CDR3 sequences, of which 45% are seen a single time; about 19% belongs to the top ten. Input material: blood. The receptors derive from a woman aged 60-75 years in good health.

V and J are TRBV20-1 and TRBJ2-4, with TRBD1 matching 8 bases. The CDR3 length is 13 residues. Germline assignment: CDR1 DFQATT and CDR2 SNEGSKA (reference sequence). The V and J ends lost 5 bases and 7 bases, in that order; junction bases with no gene match: 7. The CDR3 bases are TGCAGTGCTCGTTGGACAGGGAGTAACATTCAGTACTTC. This translates into CSARWTGSNIQYF.

This clonotype was counted only a few times. V is TRBV20-1 and J is TRBJ2-3, with TRBD2 identical over 8 bases. Looked up from germline, CDR1 is DFQATT and CDR2 is SNEGSKA (reference sequence). The J segment lost 4 bases and the V segment lost 2 bases, leaving 8 bases of the junction unmatched. This CDR3 comprises 15 residues. CDR3 DNA: TGCAGTGCTAGAACTCGGGAGGGCCGCGCAGATACGCAGTATTTT. Translation gives CSARTREGRADTQYF.

The gene calls are TRBV7-2 and TRBJ1-1; 9 bases line up with TRBD1. J gave up 1 base and V 7 bases, and 7 bases lay outside the gene matches. The V gene's germline CDR1 is SGHTA and CDR2 FQGNSA. The CDR3 runs 15 residues. The CDR3 region is CASTQGTGRNTEAFF. In DNA form, the CDR3 reads TGTGCCAGCACCCAAGGGACAGGGAGGAACACTGAAGCTTTCTTT.

The chain is built from TRBV20-1 and TRBJ2-1, with 10 nucleotides matching TRBD2. The CDR3 consists of 15 residues. The ends lost 4 bases at V and 4 bases at J; junction bases unmatched: 7. The germline V gene has CDR1 DFQATT and CDR2 SNEGSKA (reference sequence). CDR3 amino acids: CSAIRPLAGYNEQFF. The CDR3 nucleotides read TGCAGTGCTATTCGCCCACTAGCGGGATACAATGAGCAGTTCTTC.

This clonotype has at least ten counts. The chain recombines TRBV7-8 with TRBJ2-5; 7 nucleotides line up with TRBD2. The DNA end favors TRBJ2-3, so the J call may be wrong. The CDR3 spans 14 residues. CDR1 is SGHVS, CDR2 FQNEAQ, per germline. The CDR3 nucleotides are TGTGCCAGCAGCTTAGCGGGAGGGCCTGGCACGCAGTATTTT. Its translation: CASSLAGGPGTQYF.

The chain has TRBV9 and TRBJ2-5, with 7 bases matching TRBD2. This CDR3 contains 14 residues. J was trimmed by 5 bases and V by 0 bases; bases with no gene match: 4. From germline, CDR1 is SGDLS and CDR2 YYNGEE. The CDR3 spells CASSVGEGLETQYF. The CDR3 DNA reads as TGTGCCAGCAGCGTAGGGGAGGGTTTGGAGACCCAGTACTTC.

The chain combines TRBV20-1 with TRBJ2-5, with D tentatively TRBD2 (5 bases). The CDR3 length is 13 residues. The germline CDR1 and CDR2 sequences are DFQATT and SNEGSKA (reference sequence). V shed 0 bases and J shed 6 bases, with 11 bases lying between them. The CDR3 sequence is CSARERDVKTQYF. CDR3 DNA: TGCAGTGCTAGAGAACGGGATGTAAAGACCCAGTACTTC.

This clonotype was seen only once. In DNA form, the CDR3 reads TGTGCCAGCAGCCAAGCTGGTCAGCCCCAGCATTTT. Translation gives CASSQAGQPQHF. The chain is built from TRBV3-1 and TRBJ1-5, with no clear D. This CDR3 contains 12 residues. The germline CDR1 and CDR2 sequences are LGHDT and YNNKEL (reference sequence). Trimming pared 1 base from V and 6 bases from J, leaving 4 bases between.

On this clonotype: A much bigger clone sits one base away, suggesting this may be a read error. The genes are TRBV12-3 or TRBV12-4 and TRBJ1-4; D gene ambiguous. CDR3 length equals 13 residues. The chain's CDR3 is CASLLGVGERLFF. In DNA, the CDR3 is TGTGCCAGCCTTCTCGGGGTCGGTGAAAGACTGTTTTTT.

As to this clonotype: Compared with germline, one end of the junction differs, possibly owing to a read error. V is TRBV6-5 and J is TRBJ1-2; D gene unclear. This CDR3 comprises 14 residues. Germline V gives CDR1 MNHEY, CDR2 SVGAGI. CDR3 nucleotide sequence: TGTGCCAGCAGTGACTCGGGCGGAAACTATGGCTACACCTTC. This translates into CASSDSGGNYGYTF.

The V gene is TRBV4-1, the J gene TRBJ2-3; D is possibly TRBD2 (5 bases). CDR3 length equals 15 residues. V was shortened by 0 bases and J by 2 bases, with 9 bases between the two germline ends. Per germline, CDR1 MGHRA and CDR2 YSYEKL. CDR3: CASSQDGRDTDTQYF. The CDR3 DNA reads as TGCGCCAGCAGCCAAGATGGACGGGACACAGATACGCAGTATTTT.

This clonotype was seen just once. The J gene is TRBJ2-1, the V gene TRBV5-1; 10 nucleotides line up with TRBD1. The CDR3 runs 14 residues. The trim removed 5 bases at V and 7 bases at J, leaving 6 bases unmatched. Germline CDR1 SGHRS, CDR2 YFSETQ. The CDR3 loop reads CASRPGTGVNEQFF. The CDR3 region has the DNA TGCGCCAGCAGGCCTGGGACAGGGGTAAATGAGCAGTTCTTC.

The gene calls are TRBV12-3 or TRBV12-4 and TRBJ2-7, with TRBD1 identical over 7 bases. The trim removed 5 bases at V and 1 base at J, leaving 8 bases unmatched. The CDR3 contains 15 residues. The CDR3 coding sequence is TGTGCCAGCAGTGCCCAGGACAGGAAGTCCTACGAGCAGTACTTC. This codes for CASSAQDRKSYEQYF.

The chain joins TRBV28 to TRBJ2-5; D tentatively fits TRBD1 or TRBD2 (6 bases each). Germline assignment: CDR1 MDHEN and CDR2 SYDVKM. Trimming pared 5 bases from V and 2 bases from J, leaving 18 bases between. The CDR3 is 16 amino acids. As DNA, the CDR3 is TGTGCCAGCAGTAATGGGGACTTGGGGGCACAAGAGACCCAGTACTTC. Its translation is CASSNGDLGAQETQYF.

The V call is TRBV2, the J call TRBJ2-3; D may be TRBD1 or TRBD2 (7 bases each). This CDR3 is built from 15 residues. Germline V gene data show CDR1 as SNHLY and CDR2 as FYNNEI. The V end lost 8 bases, the J end lost 4 bases, and 19 bases lay between the germline ends. The CDR3 DNA reads as TGTGCCAGCGAGGGGTGGGGAGGGGGCGCAGATACGCAGTATTTT. Translated, it gives CASEGWGGGADTQYF.

This chain links TRBV5-1 with TRBJ2-4; 10 bases are shared with TRBD1. V lost 0 bases, J lost 8 bases, and 2 bases stayed unmatched. CDR1 SGHRS and CDR2 YFSETQ come from the germline V gene. The CDR3 is made up of 14 amino acids. This CDR3 is CASSLDGTGDIQYF. DNA for the CDR3: TGCGCCAGCAGCTTGGACGGGACAGGGGACATTCAGTACTTC.

The table lists this clonotype with a few counts. The chain recombines TRBV12-3 or TRBV12-4 with TRBJ2-1, with TRBD2 matching 10 bases. The CDR3 has 16 amino acids. V dropped 2 bases and J dropped 5; count of bases not matched to a gene: 6. CDR3 residues: CASSLYGTSADNEQFF. The CDR3 coding sequence is TGTGCCAGCAGTTTATACGGGACTAGCGCCGACAATGAGCAGTTCTTC.

V is TRBV7-2 and J is TRBJ1-6; weak D call: TRBD1 (5 bases). From germline, CDR1 is SGHTA and CDR2 FQGNSA. Trimming left V 6 bases short and J 11 bases short, with 20 bases between. This CDR3 spans 15 amino acids. The DNA of the CDR3 is TGTGCCAGCAGTCCCCCGGGACCGTTATTCGCACCCCTCCACTTT. Its protein product is CASSPPGPLFAPLHF.

A few counts support this clonotype. This rearrangement joins TRBV29-1 to TRBJ2-1, with 14 bases lining up with TRBD2. Losses at the gene ends were 0 bases for V and 0 bases for J; bases not matched to a gene: 16. The CDR3 is 22 amino acids. Germline V CDR1 and CDR2: SQVTM, ANQGSEA. The CDR3 DNA sequence: TGCAGCGTTGAAGATCTTCGGGGACTAGCGGGAGCCCCCGTAGGCTCCTACAATGAGCAGTTCTTC. It translates to CSVEDLRGLAGAPVGSYNEQFF.

The chain combines TRBV20-1 with TRBJ2-1; D unclear. The CDR3 extends over 14 amino acids. V was clipped by 5 bases and J by 3 bases, with 14 bases between them. Germline CDR1 DFQATT, CDR2 SNEGSKA (reference sequence). The CDR3 loop is CSAPSTVGYNEQFF. CDR3 in DNA: TGCAGTGCTCCCTCCACGGTAGGCTACAATGAGCAGTTCTTC.

As regards this clonotype: Given a much more abundant clone one base away, this may be a read error. This rearrangement joins TRBV6-6 to TRBJ2-1, with 8 bases aligning to TRBD2. The CDR3 spans 13 residues. CDR1 is MNHNY and CDR2 is SVGAGI in the germline V gene (reference sequence). The CDR3 DNA reads as TGTACCAGCACCCGAGGGACTAGGAATGAGCAGTTCTTC. It translates to CTSTRGTRNEQFF.

This chain connects TRBV7-2 to TRBJ1-2; no firm D call. The length of the CDR3 is 15 residues. Germline V gene data show CDR1 as SGHTA and CDR2 as FQGNSA. V dropped 1 base and J dropped 8 bases, with 17 bases sitting between them. This chain's CDR3 is CASSLDRVSGRGYTF. The CDR3 bases are TGTGCCAGCAGCTTAGATCGTGTTTCTGGGCGAGGCTACACCTTC.

This clonotype has a handful of counts. CDR3 bases: TGCGCCAGCAGCCCCGGACAGGGGGCCCTCTCTGGGGCCAACGTCCTGACTTTC. Translated, it gives CASSPGQGALSGANVLTF. This sequence joins TRBV4-1 and TRBJ2-6; 11 positions agree with TRBD1. Germline lookup yields CDR1 MGHRA and CDR2 YSYEKL. V lost 4 bases to trimming and J lost 0 bases; unmatched junction nucleotides: 5. The CDR3 is 18 amino acids.